This T cell receptor beta chain was captured by sequencing in a study of T cells in Graves' hyperthyroidism and ophthalmopathy. Study information: Peripheral blood was obtained at initial diagnosis, preceding any treatment. Findings and limits, study-wide: Patients with ophthalmopathy were separated from those with stable hyperthyroidism by a 13 V-J model. Onset of ophthalmopathy came a median roughly 6.9 months after the model predicted it.

This CDR3 contains 13 residues. Trimming cost V 5 bases and J 6 bases, with 14 bases left between them. CDR1 and CDR2 from the germline V gene are SGHNT and YENEEA. Authors of the study amplified TCR beta CDR3 regions from RNA transcripts. Using the HTBI primer set, a first-round RT-PCR was run on the TCR CDR3. TCRdb reprocessed the multiplex PCR reads via MiXCR and lists one record per CDR3 protein. This sample has about 640,000 distinct CDR3 sequences, with about 15% found just once. Each person with ophthalmopathy scored at least 3 on the Clinical Activity Score, reached NOSPECS grade 4 or higher, and had been ill under 3 months. To note about this clonotype: Its cognate antigen is unknown.

The V call is TRBV11-3, the J call TRBJ2-7; D perhaps matches TRBD1 (6 bases). The sample was blood. The TCR originated in a woman aged 45-65 years with Graves' ophthalmopathy. CDR3 sequence reads: CASSQGDILEQYF. CDR3 coding DNA: TGTGCCAGCAGCCAAGGGGACATTCTCGAGCAGTACTTC.